This TCR beta chain is drawn from a study of T cell repertoires in cytomegalovirus infection. Concerning this clonotype: The conserved phenylalanine or tryptophan is not found at the CDR3 terminus, so this likely reflects a read error. No DNA is shown, since the ends of the CDR3 on it are uncertain; the CDR3 is the one TCRdb lists.

The germline CDR1 and CDR2 sequences are SGDLS and YYNGEE. The CDR3 adds up to 15 amino acids, both ends counted. TCRdb passed the reads through MiXCR, listing each CDR3 protein once. Of approximately 550,000 distinct CDR3 sequences listed, 15% to 20% are singletons. This clonotype was sampled from a human donor in good health (CMV status not recorded). Some clones in this sample may be carry-over from other donors' samples. Sequencing input: CD8+ T cells from PBMCs. V is TRBV9 and J is TRBJ1-5; the D call TRBD1 from the table was never checked on the DNA. The CDR3 is CASSAGQFSNQPQDY.